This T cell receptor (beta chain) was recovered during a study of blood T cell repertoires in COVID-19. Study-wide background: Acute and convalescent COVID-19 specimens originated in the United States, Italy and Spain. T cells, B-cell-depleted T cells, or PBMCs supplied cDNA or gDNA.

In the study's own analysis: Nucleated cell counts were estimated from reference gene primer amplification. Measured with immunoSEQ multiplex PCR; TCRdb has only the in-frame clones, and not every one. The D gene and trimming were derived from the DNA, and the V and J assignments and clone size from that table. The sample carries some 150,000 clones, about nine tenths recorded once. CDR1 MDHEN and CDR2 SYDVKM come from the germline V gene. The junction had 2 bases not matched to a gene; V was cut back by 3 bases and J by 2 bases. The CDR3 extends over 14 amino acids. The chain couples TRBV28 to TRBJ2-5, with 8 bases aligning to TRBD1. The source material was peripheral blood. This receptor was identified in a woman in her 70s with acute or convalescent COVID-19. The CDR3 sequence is CASSFQGAQETQYF. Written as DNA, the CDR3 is TGTGCCAGCAGTTTCCAGGGGGCACAAGAGACCCAGTACTTC.